This T cell receptor beta chain was obtained from a study of CXCR3-negative and CXCR3-positive naive CD8 T cells. Study as a whole: For each library, about 1.5 +/- 0.3 million TRB reads were obtained, around 140 million in total.

Triplicate sorts of 300,000 cells per CD8+ subset. 5' RACE with UMI labels generated the TRB cDNA libraries. TCRdb reworked the 5' RACE reads into one entry per CDR3 protein, no DNA. The sample table includes tens of thousands of distinct CDR3 sequences. A remark on this clonotype: Its specificity is not known.

The CDR3 runs to 16 residues. CDR1 and CDR2 from the germline V gene are LGHNA and YNFKEQ. The study's findings and limits: Cryopreserved PBMCs had partly decreased CXCR3 expression; fresh PBMCs were used in most assays.

The sample taken for sequencing was memory CD8+ T cells from blood. The rearrangement joins TRBV4-2 to TRBJ1-6; the TCRdb call, TRBD1, lacks DNA for checking. The origin of this receptor is a human donor in good health. Some clones in this sample may be carry-over from other donors' samples. This CDR3 reads CASSQGARDYNSPLHF.